This TCR beta chain was recovered during a study of T cell responses to AZD1222 COVID-19 vaccine. Findings of the study overall: Spike-specific TCRs gained breadth and depth after people received two AZD1222 doses. The donors showed a predominance of white British ancestry and of females, with possible underestimation of clonal diversity. Baseline seropositives among AZD1222 recipients totaled only five to seven.

Assay used: immunoSEQ multiplex PCR; TCRdb lists only in-frame clones, some missing. The profile shows over 60,000 clones, 88% of them singletons. With regard to this clone: The antigen remains undetermined.

V was shortened by 7 bases and J by 6 bases, with 12 bases between the two germline ends. The CDR3 is 12 amino acids. The sequencing used peripheral blood, collected 28 days after the second dose of the MenACWY control vaccine. The chain links TRBV12-3 or TRBV12-4 to TRBJ1-2; D is perhaps TRBD1 (5 bases). The TCR comes from an adult who received the MenACWY meningococcal vaccine as a control. The DNA of the CDR3 is TGTGCCAGCAAAAGAGGGGAAGATGGCTACACCTTC. It yields the protein CASKRGEDGYTF.